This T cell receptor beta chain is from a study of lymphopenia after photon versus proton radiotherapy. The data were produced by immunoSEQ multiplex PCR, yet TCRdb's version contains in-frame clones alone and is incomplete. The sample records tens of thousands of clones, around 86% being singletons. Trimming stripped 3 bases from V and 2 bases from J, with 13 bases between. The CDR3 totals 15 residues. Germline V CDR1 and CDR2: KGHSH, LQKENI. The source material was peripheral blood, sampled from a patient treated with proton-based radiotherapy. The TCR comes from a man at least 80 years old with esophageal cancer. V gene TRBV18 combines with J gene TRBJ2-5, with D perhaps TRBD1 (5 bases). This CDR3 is CASSPQVGVQETQYF. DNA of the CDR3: TGTGCCAGCTCACCGCAGGTAGGGGTTCAAGAGACCCAGTACTTC.